The 22 T cell receptor beta chains presented below share a single source sample, sequenced in a study of long-term antiretroviral therapy in people with HIV. Sequencing used immunoSEQ v3.0 at survey level. The method was immunoSEQ multiplex PCR; TCRdb's version includes in-frame clones alone and lacks a portion of them. The sample lists fewer than 15,000 clones; 83% were seen once. Source: unsorted PBMCs, taken 3.4 years after starting antiretroviral therapy. These receptors were obtained from a man aged 40-55 years with HIV.

The chain uses TRBV11-2 and TRBJ1-2; D remains unclear. The CDR3 sequence is 13 residues long. Trimming left V 1 base short and J 0 bases short, with 3 bases between. The germline CDR1 and CDR2 sequences are SGHAT and FQNNGV. The CDR3 sequence is CASSLGTNYGYTF. The CDR3 DNA reads as TGTGCCAGCAGCTTAGGTACTAACTATGGCTACACCTTC. Full variable domain (rest looked up from reference TRBV11-2 and TRBJ1-2): EAGVAQSPRYKIIEKRQSVAFWCNPISGHATLYWYQQILGQGPKLLIQFQNNGVVDDSQLPKDRFSAERLKGVDSTLKIQPAKLEDSAVYLCASSLGTNYGYTFGSGTRLTVV.

This CDR3 reads CASSLAEGLLYEQYF. In DNA form, the CDR3 reads TGTGCCAGCAGTTTAGCGGAGGGATTACTTTACGAGCAGTACTTC. The V call is TRBV28, the J call TRBJ2-7; TRBD2 might be the D (6 bases). The CDR3 has 15 amino acids. V was clipped by 2 bases and J by 4 bases, with 15 bases between them. Germline CDR1 reads MDHEN; CDR2 reads SYDVKM.

In DNA, the CDR3 is TGTGCCAGCAGACCTCAACTCACCGGTTATAACTATGGCTACACCTTC. This gives the protein CASRPQLTGYNYGYTF. This chain links TRBV7-9 with TRBJ1-2; D is undetermined. Germline lookup yields CDR1 SEHNR and CDR2 FQNEAQ (reference sequence). There are 16 residues in the CDR3. V gave up 6 bases and J gave up 1 base, with 18 bases separating them.

V and J are TRBV2 and TRBJ2-2, with D uncertain. The CDR3 is 13 residues long. With 7 bases removed from V and 5 bases from J, the gap between germline ends came to 11 bases. CDR1 and CDR2 (germline): SNHLY, FYNNEI. CDR3 protein: CASTGTTTGELFF. Written as DNA, the CDR3 is TGTGCCAGCACCGGTACTACTACCGGGGAGCTGTTTTTT.

This clone has a single count. This chain joins TRBV27 and TRBJ2-3; D is possibly TRBD1 or TRBD2 (5 bases each). The CDR3 is 14 amino acids. CDR1 is MNHEY and CDR2 is SMNVEV in the germline V gene (reference sequence). The V and J ends lost 3 bases and 4 bases respectively, with 11 bases between them. The chain's CDR3 is CASSFSLGADTQYF. The CDR3 coding sequence is TGTGCCAGCAGTTTCTCCCTGGGGGCAGATACGCAGTATTTT.

The chain joins TRBV19 to TRBJ2-7, with 7 bases that match TRBD1. Germline loops: CDR1 LNHDA, CDR2 SQIVND (reference sequence). V shed 4 bases and J 4 bases; nucleotides not matched to a gene: 10. This CDR3 comprises 15 residues. The CDR3 loop is CASSRSDRVGYEQYF. The CDR3 DNA reads TGTGCCAGTAGTAGGTCTGACAGGGTCGGATACGAGCAGTACTTC.

The rearrangement joins TRBV11-2 to TRBJ2-7; TRBD2 is a possible D gene (5 bases). Trimming removed 3 bases at V and 7 bases at J, with 19 bases between. This CDR3 contains 15 residues. Germline V lookup: CDR1 SGHAT, CDR2 FQNNGV. CDR3 bases: TGTGCCAGCAGCTTTTCTTCGTCTAGCTCGTGGGAGCAGTACTTC. It translates to CASSFSSSSSWEQYF.

The chain is built from TRBV18 and TRBJ2-3; 11 positions match TRBD2. V shed 6 bases, J shed 2 bases, and the junction held 10 bases outside the gene matches. Germline CDR1 reads KGHSH; CDR2 reads LQKENI. The length of the CDR3 is 17 residues. The CDR3 here is CASSPALTSGITDTQYF. The CDR3 nucleotides are TGTGCCAGCTCGCCCGCCTTGACTAGCGGGATCACAGATACGCAGTATTTT.

The CDR3 reads CASSPRGTGELFF. The CDR3 DNA is TGTGCCAGCAGCCCCCGTGGGACCGGGGAGCTGTTTTTT. The chain links TRBV7-6 to TRBJ2-2, with D uncertain. Germline CDR1 reads SGHVS; CDR2 reads FNYEAQ. This CDR3 is 13 amino acids long. Deletions cut 5 bases from V and 5 bases from J, with 9 bases between.

There are a few counts of this clone. V and J are TRBV7-2 and TRBJ1-3; 10 nucleotides align to TRBD1. Unmatched junction bases numbered 5, after V lost 2 bases and J lost 4 bases. The CDR3 is 16 amino acids. Looked up from germline, CDR1 is SGHTA and CDR2 is FQGNSA. The DNA of the CDR3 is TGTGCCAGCAGCTTACCGGGACAGGGGAGAGGAAACACCATATATTTT. Translating it yields CASSLPGQGRGNTIYF.

This chain links TRBV11-1 with TRBJ2-5; tentatively, D is TRBD2 (5 bases). CDR3 length: 13 residues. Trimming cost V 3 bases and J 3 bases, with 8 bases left between them. Germline V gives CDR1 SGHAT, CDR2 FQDESV (reference sequence). In DNA, the CDR3 is TGTGCCAGCAGCTTGTGGGAGAAAGAGACCCAGTACTTC. It yields the protein CASSLWEKETQYF.

The rearrangement uses TRBV29-1 and TRBJ1-2, with D unresolved. The CDR3 contains 12 residues. V was pared by 6 bases and J by 0 bases, with 8 bases between. Germline V gives CDR1 SQVTM, CDR2 ANQGSEA. CDR3 amino acids: CSVPNTNYGYTF. The CDR3 DNA reads TGCAGCGTCCCCAACACTAACTATGGCTACACCTTC.

V is TRBV7-9 and J is TRBJ2-1; D possibly corresponds to TRBD2 (5 bases). The CDR3 contains 16 residues. The V end was cut by 0 bases, the J end by 4 bases, with 13 bases between. Germline CDR1 SEHNR, CDR2 FQNEAQ (reference sequence). CDR3 amino acids: CASSLARLLLYNEQFF. CDR3 nucleotide sequence: TGTGCCAGCAGCTTAGCGAGACTACTTCTTTACAATGAGCAGTTCTTC. Looking up the rest from reference TRBV7-9 and TRBJ2-1 gives the full variable domain: DTGVSQNPRHKITKRGQNVTFRCDPISEHNRLYWYRQTLGQGPEFLTYFQNEAQLEKSRLLSDRFSAERPKGSFSTLEIQRTEQGDSAMYLCASSLARLLLYNEQFFGPGTRLTVL.

The chain uses TRBV7-3 and TRBJ2-2; TRBD1 aligns across 9 bases. Germline V gene data show CDR1 as SGHTA and CDR2 as FQGTGA. The CDR3 is 16 residues long. V gave up 5 bases and J gave up 4 bases; unmatched junction bases: 8. CDR3 sequence: CASSNTGGSGTGELFF. The CDR3 DNA sequence: TGTGCCAGCAGCAACACAGGGGGCTCGGGCACCGGGGAGCTGTTTTTT.

The chain has TRBV19 and TRBJ2-7; 11 positions agree with TRBD2. The junction had 6 bases not matched to a gene; V was cut back by 1 base and J by 4 bases. Germline V gene lookup returns CDR1 LNHDA and CDR2 SQIVND (reference sequence). The CDR3 consists of 16 residues. The CDR3 nucleotides read TGTGCCAGTAGTATAGCACTAGCGGGAGCTAGATACGAGCAGTACTTC. Protein product: CASSIALAGARYEQYF.

The chain links TRBV15 to TRBJ2-7; possibly TRBD2 for D (6 bases). The CDR3 is 14 residues long. Trimming pared 5 bases from V and 5 bases from J, leaving 16 bases between. Germline loops: CDR1 LNHNV, CDR2 YYDKDF (reference sequence). DNA of the CDR3: TGTGCCACCAGCGGTTCCGGGACTGAAAACGAGCAGTACTTC. It is translated as CATSGSGTENEQYF.

The rearrangement links TRBV4-2 to TRBJ2-7; either TRBD1 or TRBD2 may fit D (5 bases each). There are 13 residues in the CDR3. V gave up 3 bases and J gave up 7 bases, with 13 bases separating them. The germline V gene encodes CDR1 LGHNA and CDR2 YNFKEQ. This CDR3 is CASSQGVSFEQYF. CDR3 DNA: TGTGCCAGCAGCCAGGGGGTGTCCTTTGAGCAGTACTTC.

This sequence joins TRBV6-6 and TRBJ2-3; unclear D gene. Germline loops: CDR1 MNHNY, CDR2 SVGAGI (reference sequence). Trimming removed 3 bases at V and 7 bases at J, with 8 bases between. The CDR3 loop spans 12 amino acids. DNA of the CDR3: TGTGCCAGCAGTTATGGGGAAAATACGCAGTATTTT. Its translation is CASSYGENTQYF.

The V gene is TRBV6-5, the J gene TRBJ2-7, with D possibly being TRBD1 (6 bases). The V end lost 8 bases, the J end lost 2 bases, and 16 bases lay between the germline ends. Germline CDR1 MNHEY, CDR2 SVGAGI. This CDR3 has 14 residues. The CDR3 region has the DNA TGTGCCAGCCGGCAGATGGGACATCCCTACGAGCAGTACTTC. The encoded protein is CASRQMGHPYEQYF.

This clone was seen more than once but under ten times. The CDR3 nucleotides read TGTGCCAGCAGCCAAGGAGGACAGGGGGTTTCCTACGAGCAGTACTTC. Protein sequence: CASSQGGQGVSYEQYF. The J gene is TRBJ2-7, the V gene TRBV4-2; the match to TRBD1 covers 10 bases. CDR1 and CDR2 from the germline V gene are LGHNA and YNFKEQ. Trimming at V came to 1 base and at J to 1 base, leaving 4 bases not matched to a gene. This CDR3 has 16 residues.

This clone was observed once. V gene TRBV6-6 combines with J gene TRBJ2-7; D not resolved. Trimming left V 2 bases short and J 0 bases short, with 8 bases between. The CDR3 has 14 residues. Looked up from germline, CDR1 is MNHNY and CDR2 is SVGAGI (reference sequence). In DNA form, the CDR3 reads TGTGCCAGCAGTTACATACAGAGCTCCTACGAGCAGTACTTC. Its protein product is CASSYIQSSYEQYF.

Here the CDR3 DNA reads TGCGCCAGCACCACAGGGGGGGGAATCACAGATACGCAGTATTTT. Translating gives CASTTGGGITDTQYF. This chain links TRBV10-2 with TRBJ2-3, with a weak D call TRBD1 (8 bases). The CDR3 is 15 residues long. Germline V gene sequence: CDR1 WSHSY, CDR2 SAAADI. With 7 bases removed from V and 2 bases from J, the gap between germline ends came to 16 bases.